This T cell receptor (beta chain) was recorded in a study of T cell responses to AZD1222 COVID-19 vaccine. Here immunoSEQ multiplex PCR was the method, and the copy in TCRdb shows in-frame clones only, minus some. In the table there are 130,000 to 150,000 clones, about 91% of which are singletons. Findings and limits, study-wide: Repertoire sampling was restricted to post-peak T cell response timepoints. Spike-specific TCR breadth and depth went up after people got two AZD1222 doses. Baseline serology detected seropositivity in only 5 to 7 AZD1222 recipients.

This clone was observed a few times. Its antigen is not identified. Germline assignment: CDR1 SNHLY and CDR2 FYNNEI. CDR3 length: 12 residues. V trimming: 7 bases; J trimming: 15 bases; junction bases outside the gene matches: 11. The chain links TRBV2 to TRBJ2-1; 8 positions match TRBD1. The sequence was obtained from an adult in good health. Here the sequenced sample was peripheral blood, taken on day 0 of AZD1222 vaccination. The CDR3 DNA is TGTGCCAGCAAATTGATAGGGGACAGGCCGTTCTTC. This gives the protein CASKLIGDRPFF.